Below are 2 T cell receptor beta chains sequenced from a single sample in a study of beta chain features in type 1 diabetes. Expressed TCRB transcripts were sequenced, since all the RNA that had been isolated was reverse transcribed. Some clones are missing from TCRdb's copy, which holds only in-frame ones; the method was immunoSEQ multiplex PCR. Of about 350,000 clones in the sample, less than 20% were seen once. Specimen: naive CD4+ T cells from blood. The source is a woman younger than 35 in good health.

The CDR3 protein is CASSPNRGRSSYNEQFF. In DNA, the CDR3 is TGTGCCAGCAGCCCCAACAGGGGACGTAGCTCCTACAATGAGCAGTTCTTC. This rearrangement joins TRBV2 to TRBJ2-1; 7 nucleotides match TRBD1. Germline CDR1 reads SNHLY; CDR2 reads FYNNEI. J was trimmed by 0 bases and V by 6 bases; bases with no gene match: 11. There are 17 residues in the CDR3.

The table lists this clone with a few counts. The V and J genes are TRBV4-1 and TRBJ2-1; 11 positions agree with TRBD2. V shed 1 base and J 6 bases; nucleotides not matched to a gene: 8. CDR1 is MGHRA and CDR2 is YSYEKL in the germline V gene. The length of the CDR3 is 17 residues. The CDR3 DNA reads TGCGCCAGCAGCCAAGGACAAACCGGGACTAGCGGCAATGAGCAGTTCTTC. Protein: CASSQGQTGTSGNEQFF.